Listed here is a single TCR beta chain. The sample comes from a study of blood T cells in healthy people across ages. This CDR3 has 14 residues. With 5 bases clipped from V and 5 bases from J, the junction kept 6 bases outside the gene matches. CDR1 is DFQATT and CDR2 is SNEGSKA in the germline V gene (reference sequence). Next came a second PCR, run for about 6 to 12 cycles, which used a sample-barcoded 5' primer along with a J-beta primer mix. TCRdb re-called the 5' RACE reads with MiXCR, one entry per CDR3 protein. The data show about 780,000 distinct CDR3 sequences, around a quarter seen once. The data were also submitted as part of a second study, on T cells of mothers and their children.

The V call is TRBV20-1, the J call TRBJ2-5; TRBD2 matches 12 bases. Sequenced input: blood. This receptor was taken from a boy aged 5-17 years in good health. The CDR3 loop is CSASTSGGSETQYF. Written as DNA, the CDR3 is TGCAGTGCTTCGACTAGCGGGGGTTCGGAGACCCAGTACTTC.